A single sample gave rise to the 18 T cell receptor beta chains below, sequenced in a study of graft-versus-host responses after intestinal transplantation. Sequencing used immunoSEQ multiplex PCR; TCRdb keeps in-frame clones, though not all of them. The table shows about 88,000 clones, with roughly 92% occurring only once. What these receptors recognize is not known. The sequencing here drew on unstimulated CD4+ T cells sorted from spleen or lymph node cells, taken before intestinal transplant. The source of these receptors is a human donor who received an intestinal transplant.

The chain joins TRBV27 to TRBJ2-3, with 7 bases identical to TRBD2. Germline CDR1 reads MNHEY; CDR2 reads SMNVEV (reference sequence). The CDR3 covers 14 residues. Trimming removed 8 bases from V and 2 bases from J; junction bases left unmatched: 7. The CDR3 DNA reads TGTGCCAGCCGGGAGGCCTCGTTCACAGATACGCAGTATTTT. This codes for CASREASFTDTQYF.

The CDR3 bases are TGTGCCAGCACCCGGGACAGCTCCTACAATGAGCAGTTCTTC. Translated, it gives CASTRDSSYNEQFF. V gene TRBV7-2 combines with J gene TRBJ2-1; the match to TRBD1 covers 7 bases. Germline V gives CDR1 SGHTA, CDR2 FQGNSA. The CDR3 extends over 14 amino acids. After removal of 7 bases from V and 0 bases from J, the junction contained 3 bases not matched to a gene.

The rearrangement links TRBV9 to TRBJ1-2, with a tentative D call TRBD1 (6 bases). The V end lost 0 bases, the J end lost 4 bases, and 16 bases lay between the germline ends. The CDR3 consists of 16 residues. Germline values: CDR1 SGDLS, CDR2 YYNGEE. The CDR3, as DNA: TGTGCCAGCAGCGTAGAGCCACAGGGAGGTCTCTATGGCTACACCTTC. Protein product: CASSVEPQGGLYGYTF.

The rearrangement uses TRBV7-8 and TRBJ2-2, with a tentative D call TRBD1 (6 bases). Germline V gene data show CDR1 as SGHVS and CDR2 as FQNEAQ. V shed 3 bases and J shed 4 bases, with 15 bases lying between them. The length of the CDR3 is 16 residues. The CDR3 DNA reads as TGTGCCAGCAGCTTGGGTCTAAACAGGGTCACCGGGGAGCTGTTTTTT. It yields the protein CASSLGLNRVTGELFF.

This sequence joins TRBV19 and TRBJ2-7; D might be TRBD2 (6 bases). The V gene lost 6 bases and the J gene lost 6 bases, with 21 bases spanning the gap. Germline-derived CDR1 and CDR2 are LNHDA and SQIVND (reference sequence). This CDR3 has 15 amino acids. The CDR3 DNA is TGTGCCAGTAGCCCCCGGGACTTAGGGTGGGGCGAGCAGTACTTC. It yields the protein CASSPRDLGWGEQYF.

The chain carries TRBV9 and TRBJ2-3; 8 positions agree with TRBD2. J was trimmed by 1 base and V by 4 bases; bases with no gene match: 11. Germline values: CDR1 SGDLS, CDR2 YYNGEE. The CDR3 consists of 17 residues. The CDR3 protein is CASSSWPGLGRTDTQYF. For the CDR3, the DNA is TGTGCCAGCAGCTCCTGGCCGGGACTAGGGCGCACAGATACGCAGTATTTT.

This chain uses TRBV5-1 with TRBJ1-1; a possible D gene is TRBD1 (6 bases). Trimming removed 6 bases from V and 0 bases from J, with 9 bases in between. The CDR3 is 13 residues long. Germline loops: CDR1 SGHRS, CDR2 YFSETQ. Here the CDR3 DNA reads TGCGCCAGCAAGCAGGGGTTGAACACTGAAGCTTTCTTT. Protein: CASKQGLNTEAFF.

The chain couples TRBV6-6 to TRBJ2-1; 7 nucleotides line up with TRBD2. The germline gives CDR1 MNHNY, CDR2 SVGAGI (reference sequence). The V and J ends lost 6 bases and 5 bases, in that order; junction bases with no gene match: 10. This CDR3 is built from 15 residues. In DNA form, the CDR3 reads TGTGCCAGCAGCTACCGAGCGGGGATGAACAATGAGCAGTTCTTC. This sequence encodes CASSYRAGMNNEQFF.

V and J are TRBV27 and TRBJ2-2, with TRBD1 as a possible D gene (6 bases). Between the trimmed V and J ends, which lost 6 bases and 5 bases, there was a span of 16 bases. CDR3 length: 15 amino acids. Germline V gene data show CDR1 as MNHEY and CDR2 as SMNVEV (reference sequence). As DNA, the CDR3 is TGTGCCAGCAGCCGGACAGTGTATATGACCGGGGAGCTGTTTTTT. This translates into CASSRTVYMTGELFF.

The chain uses TRBV7-2 and TRBJ2-7; TRBD1 matches at 10 bases. Germline loops: CDR1 SGHTA, CDR2 FQGNSA. The trim removed 5 bases at V and 0 bases at J, leaving 4 bases unmatched. The CDR3 is 15 residues long. CDR3 sequence (DNA): TGTGCCAGCAGCGTCTGGACAGGGGGCTCCTACGAGCAGTACTTC. Translating gives CASSVWTGGSYEQYF.

The rearrangement uses TRBV6-1 and TRBJ1-3, with D possibly being TRBD1 (6 bases). The CDR3 has 16 residues. Germline V CDR1 and CDR2: MNHNS, SASEGT. Between the trimmed V and J ends, which lost 4 bases and 3 bases, there was a span of 16 bases. This CDR3 reads CASSVSRGAGGNTIYF. The CDR3 nucleotides read TGTGCCAGCAGTGTTAGTAGGGGGGCAGGTGGAAACACCATATATTTT.

This rearrangement joins TRBV5-1 to TRBJ1-1; 8 bases line up with TRBD1. With 2 bases clipped from V and 3 bases from J, the junction kept 12 bases outside the gene matches. Germline CDR1 SGHRS, CDR2 YFSETQ. CDR3 length equals 17 residues. The CDR3 region has the DNA TGCGCCAGCAGCTTAGACAGGGGCTTTGGGAGTGACACTGAAGCTTTCTTT. Amino acids: CASSLDRGFGSDTEAFF.

V usage is TRBV13 and J usage is TRBJ2-1; no clear D. V lost 5 bases and J lost 1, with 18 bases in between. Germline V gene data show CDR1 as PRHDT and CDR2 as FYEKMQ (reference sequence). CDR3 length: 17 amino acids. CDR3: CASSLTPQYLSYNEQFF. The CDR3 region has the DNA TGTGCCAGCAGCCTGACCCCGCAGTATCTATCCTACAATGAGCAGTTCTTC.

With respect to this clone: Other DNA sequences from this sample encode an identical CDR3 as well. The V and J genes are TRBV27 and TRBJ2-1, with 10 bases identical to TRBD2. The CDR3 is 15 residues long. Germline V gene data show CDR1 as MNHEY and CDR2 as SMNVEV (reference sequence). V gave up 4 bases and J gave up 3 bases; unmatched junction bases: 3. CDR3 in amino acids: CASSSRTSGYNEQFF. The CDR3 DNA follows: TGTGCCAGCAGTTCAAGGACTAGCGGCTACAATGAGCAGTTCTTC.

The chain has TRBV6-5 and TRBJ2-7, with 10 bases fitting TRBD1. Trimming removed 2 bases from V and 7 bases from J; junction bases left unmatched: 5. Germline CDR1 reads MNHEY; CDR2 reads SVGAGI. The CDR3 has 14 amino acids. The CDR3 coding sequence is TGTGCCAGCAGTTACCGTGGGGGACAGGGGGAGCAGTACTTC. Translating gives CASSYRGGQGEQYF.

This sequence joins TRBV7-6 and TRBJ1-3; D not certain. CDR3 length: 15 amino acids. V lost 3 bases, J lost 0 bases, and 9 bases lay in between. Germline CDR1 SGHVS, CDR2 FNYEAQ. The CDR3 bases are TGTGCCAGCAGCTTCGACCTCAACTCTGGAAACACCATATATTTT. Translating it yields CASSFDLNSGNTIYF.

This chain joins TRBV6-5 and TRBJ1-4; the D is unclear. CDR1 is MNHEY, CDR2 SVGAGI, per germline. Between the trimmed V and J ends, which lost 7 bases and 8 bases, there was a span of 14 bases. This CDR3 region has 13 residues. As DNA, the CDR3 is TGTGCCAGCACCCACCCAGCCGCGGAAAAACTGTTTTTT. Protein product: CASTHPAAEKLFF.

The V call is TRBV5-1, the J call TRBJ2-1; D not resolved. Trimming stripped 0 bases from V and 2 bases from J, with 12 bases between. CDR1 and CDR2 from the germline V gene are SGHRS and YFSETQ. The CDR3 loop spans 16 amino acids. The CDR3 reads CASSLGLLLPYNEQFF. The CDR3 DNA sequence: TGCGCCAGCAGCTTGGGATTACTGCTACCCTACAATGAGCAGTTCTTC. The variable domain in full, with the rest retrieved from reference TRBV5-1 and TRBJ2-1, is KAGVTQTPRYLIKTRGQQVTLSCSPISGHRSVSWYQQTPGQGLQFLFEYFSETQRNKGNFPGRFSGRQFSNSRSEMNVSTLELGDSALYLCASSLGLLLPYNEQFFGPGTRLTVL.